The 31 T cell receptor beta chains below come from one sample, sequenced in a study of CD8 T cells in Susac syndrome. When the RNA was reverse transcribed, random hexamers were used with an input of roughly 0.45 to 1 ug. TCRdb redid the calling of the immunoSEQ multiplex PCR reads with MiXCR, one entry per CDR3 protein. The sample includes about 190,000 distinct CDR3 sequences, 90% to 95% seen only once; the top ten take around 0.079%. Specimen: CD4+ T cells from PBMCs. The receptor source for this set is a human donor with Susac syndrome.

The V and J genes are TRBV2 and TRBJ1-1; maybe TRBD1 (5 bases). CDR3 size: 14 residues. Trimming took 3 bases from V and 1 from J, leaving 9 bases between them. CDR1 and CDR2 (germline): SNHLY, FYNNEI. The CDR3 loop is CASSESGRNTEAFF. The CDR3 DNA reads TGTGCCAGCAGTGAGTCGGGGCGGAACACTGAAGCTTTCTTT.

V gene TRBV9 combines with J gene TRBJ2-2; TRBD1 aligns across 8 bases. The V gene end was trimmed by 1 base and the J gene end by 4 bases; junction bases not matched to a gene: 15. The CDR3 is 19 residues long. From germline, CDR1 is SGDLS and CDR2 YYNGEE. CDR3 in DNA: TGTGCCAGCAGCGTATCGAAGGACAGGGCGGGTACGGGCACCGGGGAGCTGTTTTTT. It translates to CASSVSKDRAGTGTGELFF.

The rearrangement joins TRBV12-3 or TRBV12-4 to TRBJ1-2; TRBD1 aligns across 7 bases. CDR3 length equals 16 residues. Trimming removed 8 bases from V and 4 bases from J; junction bases left unmatched: 16. In DNA, the CDR3 is TGTGCCAGCCCCCCCTCCGGGACAGCCAAGTCCTATGGCTACACCTTC. Protein: CASPPSGTAKSYGYTF.

This clonotype was seen a single time. V and J are TRBV24-1 and TRBJ1-5; 9 bases map to TRBD1. V shed 4 bases, J shed 4 bases, and the junction held 10 bases outside the gene matches. Germline CDR1 reads KGHDR; CDR2 reads SFDVKD. The CDR3 sequence is 17 residues long. CDR3 sequence: CATSDRGQGPQNQPQHF. CDR3 bases: TGTGCCACCAGTGACCGTGGACAGGGGCCTCAAAATCAGCCCCAGCATTTT.

The chain links TRBV19 to TRBJ1-5; D might be TRBD1 (6 bases). Germline CDR1 and CDR2: LNHDA and SQIVND (reference sequence). V was clipped by 9 bases and J by 2 bases, with 17 bases between them. The CDR3 runs 15 residues. CDR3 sequence reads: CASRKQGNGNQPQHF. The CDR3 DNA follows: TGTGCCAGCCGAAAACAGGGCAACGGCAATCAGCCCCAGCATTTT.

The chain couples TRBV5-4 to TRBJ1-4; 8 nucleotides match TRBD1. The trim removed 0 bases at V and 5 bases at J, leaving 3 bases unmatched. The germline V gene has CDR1 SGHNT and CDR2 YYREEE (reference sequence). This CDR3 has 15 residues. The CDR3 is CASSLGTGKNEKLFF. The DNA for the CDR3 is TGTGCCAGCAGCTTGGGGACAGGGAAAAATGAAAAACTGTTTTTT.

J is TRBJ2-3 and V is TRBV9; D possibly corresponds to TRBD1 (6 bases). Germline V gene data show CDR1 as SGDLS and CDR2 as YYNGEE. The CDR3 runs 17 residues. The V end was cut by 1 base, the J end by 0 bases, with 15 bases between. The CDR3: CASSVTTGKLSTDTQYF. Here the CDR3 DNA reads TGTGCCAGCAGCGTAACAACAGGGAAACTAAGCACAGATACGCAGTATTTT.

The chain joins TRBV14 to TRBJ1-2; the D is unclear. The CDR3 is 11 residues long. V was shortened by 5 bases and J by 8 bases, with 9 bases between the two germline ends. Germline CDR1 SGHDN, CDR2 FVKESK. The chain's CDR3 is CASSVAGGYTF. In DNA, the CDR3 is TGTGCCAGCAGCGTCGCAGGCGGCTACACCTTC.

Here the CDR3 DNA reads TGTGCCAGCAGTTCCGGGGGGTGGGAGCGTAAGGGAGGCAAAAACATTCAGTACTTC. Amino acids: CASSSGGWERKGGKNIQYF. This sequence joins TRBV28 and TRBJ2-4, with 7 bases matching TRBD2. The CDR3 loop spans 19 amino acids. CDR1 and CDR2 (germline): MDHEN, SYDVKM. V lost 4 bases, J lost 3 bases, and 18 bases stayed unmatched.

The chain uses TRBV6-6 and TRBJ1-2, with no clear D. This CDR3 is 14 amino acids long. V dropped 8 bases and J dropped 3 bases, with 16 bases sitting between them. In germline, CDR1 is MNHNY, CDR2 SVGAGI (reference sequence). The DNA of the CDR3 is TGTGCCAGCGGGCGGCAGGAGACGGACTATGGCTACACCTTC. Translating gives CASGRQETDYGYTF.

The chain employs TRBV5-6 and TRBJ1-2, with 9 bases identical to TRBD1. The V gene end was trimmed by 0 bases and the J gene end by 5 bases; junction bases not matched to a gene: 5. CDR1 and CDR2 from the germline V gene are SGHDT and YYEEEE. The CDR3 length is 15 residues. CDR3 DNA: TGTGCCAGCAGCTTGGGGACAGGGGAGTTATATGGCTACACCTTC. This translates into CASSLGTGELYGYTF.

The genes are TRBV5-6 and TRBJ2-2; 14 bases are a match to TRBD2. V shed 5 bases, J shed 3 bases, and the junction held 6 bases outside the gene matches. Germline V gene data show CDR1 as SGHDT and CDR2 as YYEEEE. The CDR3 is made up of 17 amino acids. CDR3 bases: TGTGCCAGCAGTCTGACTAGCGGGGGGGCGTACACCGGGGAGCTGTTTTTT. As protein: CASSLTSGGAYTGELFF.

The chain joins TRBV6-5 to TRBJ1-1; D is possibly TRBD1 (5 bases). The CDR3 extends over 15 amino acids. The germline gives CDR1 MNHEY, CDR2 SVGAGI. The germline V and J ends were trimmed by 7 bases and 0 bases, with 15 bases remaining between them. The CDR3 sequence is CASKRTPIVNTEAFF. The DNA for the CDR3 is TGTGCCAGCAAGAGGACACCAATAGTGAACACTGAAGCTTTCTTT.

CDR3 sequence: CASREQNSYGYTF. As DNA, the CDR3 is TGTGCCAGCAGGGAACAGAATTCCTATGGCTACACCTTC. V is TRBV28 and J is TRBJ1-2; D unclear. CDR1 MDHEN and CDR2 SYDVKM come from the germline V gene. The CDR3 extends over 13 amino acids. V gave up 6 bases and J gave up 4 bases, with 12 bases separating them.

V is TRBV6-1 and J is TRBJ2-7, with TRBD1 as a possible D gene (5 bases). V gave up 4 bases and J gave up 7 bases, with 14 bases separating them. The CDR3 length is 13 residues. The V gene's germline CDR1 is MNHNS and CDR2 SASEGT. CDR3 in DNA: TGTGCCAGCAGTGTTGGCAATAGGGGTGAGCAGTACTTC. This translates into CASSVGNRGEQYF.

The V gene is TRBV9, the J gene TRBJ2-7; 11 bases are a match to TRBD2. This CDR3 is built from 13 residues. Germline values: CDR1 SGDLS, CDR2 YYNGEE. With V trimmed by 4 bases and J by 5 bases, 2 bases remained unmatched. DNA of the CDR3: TGTGCCAGCAGCCCGGGACTAGCGGACGAGCAGTACTTC. Residues: CASSPGLADEQYF.

This chain links TRBV20-1 with TRBJ2-4; D is undetermined. Germline CDR1 reads DFQATT; CDR2 reads SNEGSKA (reference sequence). V was trimmed by 5 bases and J by 0 bases, leaving 14 bases between them. The CDR3 totals 15 residues. The CDR3 loop is CSAPGLHLAKNIQYF. The CDR3 DNA reads TGCAGTGCTCCCGGGCTTCATTTAGCCAAAAACATTCAGTACTTC.

V is TRBV20-1 and J is TRBJ1-1; D gene uncertain. The germline gives CDR1 DFQATT, CDR2 SNEGSKA (reference sequence). V was pared by 3 bases and J by 5 bases, with 7 bases between. CDR3 length: 11 amino acids. CDR3 coding DNA: TGCAGTGCTAGGCGGCGTACTGAAGCTTTCTTT. This sequence encodes CSARRRTEAFF.

This clonotype has only one observation. This rearrangement joins TRBV6-6 to TRBJ2-3; D might be TRBD1 or TRBD2, each matching 5 bases. V was shortened by 4 bases and J by 2 bases, with 13 bases between the two germline ends. Germline CDR1 and CDR2: MNHNY and SVGAGI (reference sequence). The CDR3 is made up of 15 amino acids. The CDR3 spells CASSLGPDYTDTQYF. CDR3 sequence (DNA): TGTGCCAGCAGTTTGGGACCAGACTACACAGATACGCAGTATTTT.

The J gene is TRBJ1-4, the V gene TRBV4-2; no reliable D call. The V and J ends lost 2 bases and 3 bases respectively, with 7 bases between them. Germline assignment: CDR1 LGHNA and CDR2 YNFKEQ. The CDR3 runs 14 residues. The CDR3 DNA sequence: TGTGCCAGCAGCCAACGCCCCTCTAATGAAAAACTGTTTTTT. This encodes CASSQRPSNEKLFF.

J is TRBJ2-2 and V is TRBV20-1, with TRBD1 matching 7 bases. V dropped 3 bases and J dropped 8; count of bases not matched to a gene: 3. CDR1 is DFQATT and CDR2 is SNEGSKA in the germline V gene (reference sequence). This CDR3 has 12 residues. The CDR3 protein is CSAREQGGELFF. The CDR3 DNA reads TGCAGTGCTAGGGAACAGGGGGGGGAGCTGTTTTTT.

The chain is built from TRBV4-2 and TRBJ2-1; 8 bases align to TRBD1. Unmatched junction bases numbered 3, after V lost 5 bases and J lost 0 bases. The germline V gene has CDR1 LGHNA and CDR2 YNFKEQ. The CDR3 covers 15 residues. CDR3 sequence reads: CASSTGGTSYNEQFF. The CDR3 DNA is TGTGCCAGCAGCACAGGGGGGACCTCCTACAATGAGCAGTTCTTC.

The rearrangement uses TRBV20-1 and TRBJ2-7, with TRBD2 identical over 10 bases. This CDR3 region has 12 residues. V trimming: 2 bases; J trimming: 5 bases; junction bases outside the gene matches: 0. CDR1 is DFQATT and CDR2 is SNEGSKA in the germline V gene (reference sequence). The CDR3 loop is CSARLAGDEQYF. As DNA, the CDR3 is TGCAGTGCTAGACTAGCGGGAGACGAGCAGTACTTC.

This rearrangement joins TRBV2 to TRBJ1-3, with TRBD1 matching over 8 bases. Germline-derived CDR1 and CDR2 are SNHLY and FYNNEI. CDR3 length equals 14 residues. V shed 5 bases and J 4 bases; nucleotides not matched to a gene: 4. The CDR3 region is CASSRTGFGNTIYF. The CDR3 DNA sequence: TGTGCCAGCAGTAGGACAGGGTTCGGAAACACCATATATTTT.

This chain links TRBV10-3 with TRBJ2-1; D not resolved. The germline gives CDR1 ENHRY, CDR2 SYGVKD. Trimming took 4 bases from V and 5 from J, leaving 6 bases between them. The CDR3 has 12 residues. The CDR3 spells CAISGQNNEQFF. The CDR3 DNA reads as TGTGCCATCAGTGGGCAGAACAATGAGCAGTTCTTC.

The chain combines TRBV11-1 with TRBJ2-7, with TRBD2 matching 11 bases. The CDR3 sequence is 16 residues long. The germline V gene encodes CDR1 SGHAT and CDR2 FQDESV (reference sequence). V lost 4 bases, J lost 2 bases, and 7 bases stayed unmatched. The CDR3 DNA sequence: TGTGCCAGCAGCTCCGCCGGGACTAGCGGCACCTACGAGCAGTACTTC. Its protein product is CASSSAGTSGTYEQYF.

The chain combines TRBV5-1 with TRBJ2-2; the D gene is possibly TRBD1 (6 bases). The CDR3 consists of 15 residues. Germline V lookup: CDR1 SGHRS, CDR2 YFSETQ. Deletions cut 4 bases from V and 1 base from J, with 11 bases between. The CDR3 DNA reads as TGCGCCAGCAGCATTCAGGACAGGAACACCGGGGAGCTGTTTTTT. Translation: CASSIQDRNTGELFF.

The rearrangement links TRBV29-1 to TRBJ1-1; D is uncertain. V was cut by 4 bases and J by 0 bases, with 21 bases left in between. Germline CDR1 is SQVTM and CDR2 is ANQGSEA. The CDR3 extends over 17 amino acids. DNA of the CDR3: TGCAGCGTTGTTCGGGAGGATTCCGTCATCATGAACACTGAAGCTTTCTTT. Translation: CSVVREDSVIMNTEAFF. Together with reference TRBV29-1 and TRBJ1-1, the CDR3 gives the full variable domain: SAVISQKPSRDICQRGTSLTIQCQVDSQVTMMFWYRQQPGQSLTLIATANQGSEATYESGFVIDKFPISRPNLTFSTLTVSNMSPEDSSIYLCSVVREDSVIMNTEAFFGQGTRLTVV.

Only one count was recorded for this clonotype. The chain carries TRBV5-4 and TRBJ1-4; 9 bases align to TRBD1. Germline CDR1 is SGHNT and CDR2 is YYREEE (reference sequence). Trimming at V came to 5 bases and at J to 7 bases, leaving 9 bases not matched to a gene. This CDR3 has 15 amino acids. CDR3 DNA: TGTGCCAGCAGTCTTACAGGGGGCGGTAGTGAAAAACTGTTTTTT. As protein: CASSLTGGGSEKLFF.

The chain has TRBV6-2 or TRBV6-3 and TRBJ2-1; 9 bases fit TRBD2. This CDR3 region has 17 residues. The J segment lost 0 bases and the V segment lost 1 base, leaving 4 bases of the junction unmatched. Germline-derived CDR1 and CDR2 are MNHEY and SVGEGT. CDR3 sequence (DNA): TGTGCCAGCAGTTACTTTCCTAGCGGGGTCTCCTACAATGAGCAGTTCTTC. Protein product: CASSYFPSGVSYNEQFF.

The chain combines TRBV4-1 with TRBJ2-3; 9 bases line up with TRBD1. Per germline, CDR1 MGHRA and CDR2 YSYEKL. V shed 0 bases, J shed 4 bases, and the junction held 5 bases outside the gene matches. The CDR3 totals 16 residues. The CDR3 spells CASSQEGTGMPDTQYF. The CDR3 DNA reads as TGCGCCAGCAGCCAAGAAGGGACAGGGATGCCAGATACGCAGTATTTT.